This T cell receptor beta chain was identified during a study of T cell clonotyping in hematopoietic cell transplantation. Whole-study context: Recipient samples before transplant were obtained post-cytoreduction.

The time point denotes: recipient sample about 28 days before transplant, after cytoreduction. Blood collection times were about day -28 and days 30, 100, 180 posttransplant. Germline V gene data show CDR1 as MGHRA and CDR2 as YSYEKL. V was pared by 2 bases and J by 0 bases, with 8 bases between. The CDR3 runs 15 residues. Here immunoSEQ multiplex PCR was the method, and the copy in TCRdb shows in-frame clones only, minus some. Here the sample spans about 41,000 clones, about 85% being singletons. Sequencing used peripheral blood mononuclear cells, obtained before stem cell transplant. This sequence joins TRBV4-1 and TRBJ1-5; D might be TRBD1 (5 bases). The clonotype comes from a man in his sixties with acute myeloid leukemia. Some clones in this sample may be carry-over from other donors' samples. This CDR3 reads CASSQRGHSNQPQHF. The DNA of the CDR3 is TGCGCCAGCAGCCAAAGGGGCCATAGCAATCAGCCCCAGCATTTT.